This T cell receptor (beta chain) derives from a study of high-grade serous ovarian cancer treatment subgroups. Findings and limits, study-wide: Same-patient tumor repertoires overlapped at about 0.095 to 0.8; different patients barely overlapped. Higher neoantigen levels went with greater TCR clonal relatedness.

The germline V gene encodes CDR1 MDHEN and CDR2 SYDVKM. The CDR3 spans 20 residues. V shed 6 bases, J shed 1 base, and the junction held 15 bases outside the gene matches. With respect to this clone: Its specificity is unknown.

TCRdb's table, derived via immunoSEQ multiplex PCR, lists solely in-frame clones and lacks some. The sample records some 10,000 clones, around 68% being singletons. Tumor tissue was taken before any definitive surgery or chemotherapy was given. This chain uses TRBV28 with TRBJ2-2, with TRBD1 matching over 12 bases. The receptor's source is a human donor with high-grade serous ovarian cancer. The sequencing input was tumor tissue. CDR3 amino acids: CASRHSPGQGAGRNTGELFF. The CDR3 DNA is TGTGCCAGCAGGCATTCTCCGGGACAGGGGGCGGGACGGAACACCGGGGAGCTGTTTTTT. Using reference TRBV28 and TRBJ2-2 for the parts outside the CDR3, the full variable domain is DVKVTQSSRYLVKRTGEKVFLECVQDMDHENMFWYRQDPGLGLRLIYFSYDVKMKEKGDIPEGYSVSREKKERFSLILESASTNQTSMYLCASRHSPGQGAGRNTGELFFGEGSRLTVL.